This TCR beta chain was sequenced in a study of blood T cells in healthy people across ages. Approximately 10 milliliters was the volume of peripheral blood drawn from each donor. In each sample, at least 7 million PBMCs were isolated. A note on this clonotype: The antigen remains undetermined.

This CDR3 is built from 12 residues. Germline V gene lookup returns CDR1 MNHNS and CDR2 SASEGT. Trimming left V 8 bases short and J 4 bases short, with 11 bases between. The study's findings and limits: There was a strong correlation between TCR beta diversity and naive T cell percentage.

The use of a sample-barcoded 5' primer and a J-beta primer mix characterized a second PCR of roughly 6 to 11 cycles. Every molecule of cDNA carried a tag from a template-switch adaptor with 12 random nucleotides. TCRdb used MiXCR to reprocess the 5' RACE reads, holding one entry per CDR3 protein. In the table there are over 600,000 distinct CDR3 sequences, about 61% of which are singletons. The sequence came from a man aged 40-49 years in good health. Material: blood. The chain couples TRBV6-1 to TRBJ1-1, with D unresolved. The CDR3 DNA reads TGTGCCAGCCTCCGGGGTGGCACTGAAGCTTTCTTT. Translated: CASLRGGTEAFF.